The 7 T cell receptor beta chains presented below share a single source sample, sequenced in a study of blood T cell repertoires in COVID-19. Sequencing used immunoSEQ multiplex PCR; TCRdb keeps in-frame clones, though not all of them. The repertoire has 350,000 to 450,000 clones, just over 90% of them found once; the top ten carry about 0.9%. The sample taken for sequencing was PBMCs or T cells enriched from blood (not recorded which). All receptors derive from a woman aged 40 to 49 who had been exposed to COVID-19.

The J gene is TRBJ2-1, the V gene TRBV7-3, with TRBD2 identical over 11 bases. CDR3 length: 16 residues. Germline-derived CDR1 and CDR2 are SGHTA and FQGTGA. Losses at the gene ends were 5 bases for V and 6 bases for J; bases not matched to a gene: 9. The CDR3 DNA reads TGTGCCAGCAGCAGGGGACTAGCGGATACACTCAATGAGCAGTTCTTC. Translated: CASSRGLADTLNEQFF.

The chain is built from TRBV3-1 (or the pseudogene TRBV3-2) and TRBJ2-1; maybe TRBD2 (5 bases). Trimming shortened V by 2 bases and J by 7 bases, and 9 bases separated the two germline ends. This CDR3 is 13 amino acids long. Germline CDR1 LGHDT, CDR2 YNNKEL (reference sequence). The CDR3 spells CASSQLARNEQFF. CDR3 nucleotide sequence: TGTGCCAGCAGCCAACTAGCTCGGAATGAGCAGTTCTTC.

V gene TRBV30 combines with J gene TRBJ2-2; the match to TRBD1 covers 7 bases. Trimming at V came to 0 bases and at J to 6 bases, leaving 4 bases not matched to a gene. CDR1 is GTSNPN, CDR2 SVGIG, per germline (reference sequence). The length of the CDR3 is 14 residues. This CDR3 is CAWSVRGRAGELFF. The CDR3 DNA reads TGTGCCTGGAGTGTTAGGGGGCGGGCCGGGGAGCTGTTTTTT.

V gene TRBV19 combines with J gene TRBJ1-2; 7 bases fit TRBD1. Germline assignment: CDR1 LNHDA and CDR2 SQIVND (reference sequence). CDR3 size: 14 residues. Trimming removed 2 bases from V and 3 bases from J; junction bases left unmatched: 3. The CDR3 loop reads CASSIRGQDYGYTF. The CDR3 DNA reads TGTGCCAGTAGTATAAGGGGGCAGGACTATGGCTACACCTTC.

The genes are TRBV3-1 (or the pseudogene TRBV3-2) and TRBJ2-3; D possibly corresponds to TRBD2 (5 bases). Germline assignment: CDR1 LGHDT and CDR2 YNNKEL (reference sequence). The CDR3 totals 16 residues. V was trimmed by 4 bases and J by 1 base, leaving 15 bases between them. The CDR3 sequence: CASSLLMPGGTDTQYF. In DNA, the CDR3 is TGTGCCAGCAGCCTACTTATGCCCGGGGGCACAGATACGCAGTATTTT.

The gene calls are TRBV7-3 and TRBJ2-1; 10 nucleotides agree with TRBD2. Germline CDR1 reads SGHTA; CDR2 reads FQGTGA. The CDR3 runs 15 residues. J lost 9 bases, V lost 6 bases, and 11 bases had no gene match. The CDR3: CASSLASGREVEQFF. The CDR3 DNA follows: TGTGCCAGCAGTCTTGCTAGCGGGAGAGAAGTTGAGCAGTTCTTC.

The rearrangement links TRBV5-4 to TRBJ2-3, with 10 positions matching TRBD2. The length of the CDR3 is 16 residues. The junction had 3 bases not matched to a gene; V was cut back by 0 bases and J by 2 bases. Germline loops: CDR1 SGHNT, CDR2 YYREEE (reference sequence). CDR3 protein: CASSLVSGGTTDTQYF. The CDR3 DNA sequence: TGTGCCAGCAGCTTGGTTAGCGGGGGGACCACAGATACGCAGTATTTT.